The rows below give T cell receptor beta chains drawn from one sample of a study of shared clonotypes between healthy human individuals. Profiled with immunoSEQ multiplex PCR; TCRdb holds only in-frame clones, not every one. This table has hundreds of thousands of clones, less than 80% appearing once. Sequences were obtained from memory CD4+ T cells sorted from blood. The receptors were gathered from a woman younger than 45 in good health. Both conserved end residues are part of each CDR3. D genes are given only for firm matches. Size is omitted from some rows. Given values are once, few, many or a class for expanded clones.

CDR3 | DNA | size | length | J | V | D
CASSGSAGPNYGYTF | TGTGCCAGCAGTGGGTCGGCAGGTCCTAACTATGGCTACACCTTC | few | 15 | TRBJ1-2 | TRBV2 | .
CASIAGGSYEQYF | TGCGCCAGCATAGCCGGCGGATCCTACGAGCAGTACTTC | few | 13 | TRBJ2-7 | TRBV10-2 | .
CASSPQGGSGANVLTF | TGTGCCAGCTCACCACAAGGGGGCTCTGGGGCCAACGTCCTGACTTTC | . | 16 | TRBJ2-6 | TRBV18 | .
CASRFGQGNSYEQYF | TGTGCCAGCAGATTTGGACAGGGGAATAGCTACGAGCAGTACTTC | . | 15 | TRBJ2-7 | TRBV28 | TRBD1
CATSPGAGPYNEQFF | TGTGCCACCTCCCCTGGAGCGGGGCCCTACAATGAGCAGTTCTTC | few | 15 | TRBJ2-1 | TRBV19 | TRBD2
CASSLGGQVGKNTEAFF | TGTGCCAGCAGCTTGGGTGGGCAGGTTGGTAAGAACACTGAAGCTTTCTTT | few | 17 | TRBJ1-1 | TRBV5-4 | .
CASSLDRGSGEQYF | TGTGCCAGCAGCTTAGATAGGGGGTCCGGAGAGCAGTACTTC | . | 14 | TRBJ2-7 | TRBV11-2 | .
CASSLGDRANEQFF | TGCGCCAGCAGCTTGGGGGACAGGGCCAATGAGCAGTTCTTC | . | 14 | TRBJ2-1 | TRBV5-1 | TRBD1
CASSRDGMGTDTQYF | TGTGCCAGCAGTCGGGATGGGATGGGCACAGATACGCAGTATTTT | few | 15 | TRBJ2-3 | TRBV2 | .
CASTRGRHSNQPQHF | TGTGCCAGCACCAGAGGTCGGCATAGCAATCAGCCCCAGCATTTT | few | 15 | TRBJ1-5 | TRBV28 | .
CASSLVAAPGYGYTF | TGCGCCAGCAGCTTGGTAGCAGCCCCAGGATATGGCTACACCTTC | . | 15 | TRBJ1-2 | TRBV5-1 | .
CASSFEDTQYF | TGCGCCAGCAGCTTTGAAGATACGCAGTATTTT | few | 11 | TRBJ2-3 | TRBV5-1 | .
CASRASGPYNEQFF | TGTGCCAGCAGGGCTAGCGGCCCCTACAATGAGCAGTTCTTC | . | 14 | TRBJ2-1 | TRBV28 | TRBD2
CASSEEGQGNEKLFF | TGTGCCAGCAGTGAAGAGGGACAGGGTAATGAAAAACTGTTTTTT | . | 15 | TRBJ1-4 | TRBV2 | TRBD1
CASSLGGVAKNIQYF | TGTGCCAGCAGTTTAGGGGGGGTAGCCAAAAACATTCAGTACTTC | many | 15 | TRBJ2-4 | TRBV28 | TRBD2
CASSLDRENTEAFF | TGTGCCAGCAGCTTGGACAGGGAGAACACTGAAGCTTTCTTT | . | 14 | TRBJ1-1 | TRBV5-4 | .
CASSLRRTSGLASEQFF | TGTGCCAGCAGCTTGCGACGGACTAGCGGCCTCGCGTCTGAGCAGTTCTTC | . | 17 | TRBJ2-1 | TRBV5-8 | TRBD2
CASTPTGYNEQFF | TGTGCCAGCACCCCGACTGGATACAATGAGCAGTTCTTC | . | 13 | TRBJ2-1 | TRBV6-5 | .
CATSRDYGGNEKLFF | TGTGCCACCAGCAGAGATTATGGGGGGAACGAAAAACTGTTTTTT | . | 15 | TRBJ1-4 | TRBV15 | .
CASSPSGSPYNEQFF | TGTGCCAGCAGTCCTAGCGGGAGTCCCTACAATGAGCAGTTCTTC | . | 15 | TRBJ2-1 | TRBV27 | TRBD2
CASKEETEAFF | TGTGCCAGCAAGGAGGAAACTGAAGCTTTCTTT | . | 11 | TRBJ1-1 | TRBV28 | .
CASSYWGSGEQYF | TGTGCCAGCAGTTACTGGGGCTCGGGCGAGCAGTACTTC | . | 13 | TRBJ2-7 | TRBV6-5 | .
CASSSGRDRVGEQYF | TGTGCCAGCAGCTCCGGCCGGGACAGGGTTGGGGAGCAGTACTTC | . | 15 | TRBJ2-7 | TRBV7-2 | TRBD1
CAWKGGGEKLFF | TGTGCCTGGAAGGGGGGCGGTGAAAAACTGTTTTTT | . | 12 | TRBJ1-4 | TRBV30 | .
CSGGGSGMSSEQYF | TGCAGCGGAGGCGGTAGCGGGATGTCCTCCGAGCAGTACTTC | . | 14 | TRBJ2-7 | TRBV29-1 | TRBD2
CASSLGLERGYTDTQYF | TGCGCCAGCAGCTTGGGTCTGGAGCGGGGGTACACAGATACGCAGTATTTT | few | 17 | TRBJ2-3 | TRBV5-1 | TRBD2
CASRGGQPQHF | TGTGCCAGCAGGGGCGGTCAGCCCCAGCATTTT | . | 11 | TRBJ1-5 | TRBV6-1 | .
CATSGTIPLYEQYF | TGTGCCACCTCGGGGACCATCCCTTTGTACGAGCAGTACTTC | . | 14 | TRBJ2-7 | TRBV28 | .
CASSFGGELFF | TGTGCCAGCAGCTTCGGCGGGGAGCTGTTTTTT | many | 11 | TRBJ2-2 | TRBV7-3 | .
CASSKGTAVKTSGAGYREQYF | TGTGCCAGCAGCAAAGGTACGGCAGTCAAGACTAGCGGAGCCGGGTATCGGGAGCAGTACTTC | few | 21 | TRBJ2-7 | TRBV21-1 | .
CASSQDRREKLFF | TGTGCCAGCAGCCAAGATCGTCGTGAAAAACTGTTTTTT | . | 13 | TRBJ1-4 | TRBV14 | .
CASSLNSGGNTGELFF | TGTGCCAGCAGCTTAAATAGCGGGGGAAACACCGGGGAGCTGTTTTTT | . | 16 | TRBJ2-2 | TRBV7-3 | TRBD2
CAVRGEGPGYTF | TGTGCCGTGAGGGGGGAGGGCCCTGGCTACACCTTC | . | 12 | TRBJ1-2 | TRBV19 | .
CASSFPDRGSDEQYF | TGTGCCAGCAGCTTCCCGGACAGGGGGTCGGACGAGCAGTACTTC | . | 15 | TRBJ2-7 | TRBV7-8 | TRBD1
CASSSPGTSGIYEQYF | TGTGCCAGCAGTTCCCCGGGGACTAGCGGGATATACGAGCAGTACTTC | . | 16 | TRBJ2-7 | TRBV28 | TRBD2
CASSYGGDPYEQYF | TGTGCCAGCAGTTATGGGGGCGACCCCTACGAGCAGTACTTC | . | 14 | TRBJ2-7 | TRBV6-5 | .
CSVRPHGNYGYTF | TGCAGCGTACGCCCACACGGAAACTATGGCTACACCTTC | . | 13 | TRBJ1-2 | TRBV29-1 | .
CASSLSNLNTEAFF | TGTGCCAGCAGTCTGTCCAACCTGAACACTGAAGCTTTCTTT | few | 14 | TRBJ1-1 | TRBV6-6 | .
CASSYSVGDTEAFF | TGTGCCAGCAGTTACTCGGTTGGGGACACTGAAGCTTTCTTT | many | 14 | TRBJ1-1 | TRBV6-5 | .
CASSTHRRGDTIYF | TGTGCCAGCTCCACCCACAGGCGTGGGGACACCATATATTTT | . | 14 | TRBJ1-3 | TRBV28 | .
CASSEWRDSLNDEQYF | TGTGCCAGCAGTGAATGGAGGGACAGCTTAAACGACGAGCAGTACTTC | . | 16 | TRBJ2-7 | TRBV6-1 | .
CASSHQGTSRTYEQYF | TGTGCCAGCAGCCATCAAGGGACTAGTAGAACCTACGAGCAGTACTTC | few | 16 | TRBJ2-7 | TRBV6-6 | TRBD2
CASSPLIGQGDEQFF | TGTGCCAGCAGCCCATTAATAGGACAGGGGGACGAGCAGTTCTTC | . | 15 | TRBJ2-1 | TRBV7-3 | TRBD1
CASSLPSSLAGRFDTDTQYF | TGTGCCAGCAGTTTACCCAGTTCTCTAGCGGGACGATTTGACACAGATACGCAGTATTTT | once | 20 | TRBJ2-3 | TRBV28 | TRBD2
CASMLTGANYGYTF | TGTGCCAGCATGTTAACCGGGGCTAACTATGGCTACACCTTC | once | 14 | TRBJ1-2 | TRBV27 | .